This TCR beta chain was observed in a study of T cell responses to AZD1222 COVID-19 vaccine. Study results and limitations: Spike as a whole was targeted by vaccine-associated CD4 TCRs, dominant at 160-218 and 743-854. Nearly half of spike-specific TCRs reportedly target variant regions that are unmutated in the B.1.351 and B.1.1.7 variants. A mostly white British donor set with more females was recruited, and clonal diversity was possibly underestimated.

Clones were read by immunoSEQ multiplex PCR, and TCRdb kept only the in-frame ones, dropping some. The sample contains about 100,000 clones, around 86% of which appear only once. CDR1 is LGHNA, CDR2 YNFKEQ, per germline. Trimming shortened V by 3 bases and J by 4 bases, and 12 bases separated the two germline ends. The CDR3 totals 14 residues. Regarding this clone: Its antigen is still unknown.

The chain employs TRBV4-2 and TRBJ1-1; D perhaps matches TRBD1 (6 bases). The receptor's source is an adult in good health. The sample consisted of peripheral blood, taken on day 0 of AZD1222 vaccination. This chain's CDR3 is CASSHTGTSTEAFF. The CDR3 DNA reads as TGTGCCAGCAGCCACACGGGGACATCCACTGAAGCTTTCTTT.